The entry that follows covers one TCR beta chain sequence. Its antigen is not known. Read sequence stops 3 residues before the CDR3 end, and the germline J gene provides the missing end. Some clones are missing from TCRdb's copy, which holds only in-frame ones; the method was immunoSEQ multiplex PCR. The sample includes 35,000 to 45,000 clones. The germline V gene encodes CDR1 SNHLY and CDR2 FYNNEI. The CDR3 has 14 residues. Trimming removed 7 bases from V and 6 bases from J; junction bases left unmatched: 5. The sample belongs to a study of T cells in women clearing cervical HPV infection. Study background: Case blood was drawn when the lesion was first found; control blood after infection became undetectable.

Study-level findings and limits: CIN3+ cases had significantly higher TCR repertoire richness than controls, but evenness did not differ. Associations may precede or follow infection; HPV-specific or memory T cells were not isolated.

This chain uses TRBV2 with TRBJ2-1, with TRBD1 matching 11 bases. Sequenced: blood buffy coat. This TCR derives from a woman aged 18 to 75 with a cervical HPV16 infection that either progressed to CIN3+ or cleared (not recorded which). CDR3 DNA (partial): TGTGCCAGCACCGGGACAGGGGGATTCAATGAG. Its translation: CASTGTGGFNE. The complete CDR3 sequence is CASTGTGGFNEQFF.